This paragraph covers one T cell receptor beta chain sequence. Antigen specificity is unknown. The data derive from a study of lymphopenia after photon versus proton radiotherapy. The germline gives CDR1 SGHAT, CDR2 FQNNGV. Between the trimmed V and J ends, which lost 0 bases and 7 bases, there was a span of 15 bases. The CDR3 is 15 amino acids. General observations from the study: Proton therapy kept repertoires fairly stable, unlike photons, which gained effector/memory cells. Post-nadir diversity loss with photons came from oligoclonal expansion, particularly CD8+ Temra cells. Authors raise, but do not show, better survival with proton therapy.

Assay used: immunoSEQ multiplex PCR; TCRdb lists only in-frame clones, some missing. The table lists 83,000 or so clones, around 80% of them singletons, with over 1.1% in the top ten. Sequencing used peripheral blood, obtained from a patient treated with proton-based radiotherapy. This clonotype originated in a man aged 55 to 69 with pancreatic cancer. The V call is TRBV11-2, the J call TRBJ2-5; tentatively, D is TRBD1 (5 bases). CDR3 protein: CASSLDVSHGATQYF. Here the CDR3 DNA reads TGTGCCAGCAGCTTAGACGTCAGCCATGGGGCGACCCAGTACTTC.